This is a list of T cell receptor beta chains from one sample in a study of OX40 agonist ivuxolimab in advanced cancers. Data came from immunoSEQ multiplex PCR; TCRdb stores just in-frame clones and leaves some out. Among 55,000 to 85,000 clones listed, around nine tenths were seen once. The sample here was CD4+ or CD8+ T cells sorted from blood, taken in a trial of the OX40 agonist ivuxolimab. Every receptor here comes from an adult with an advanced solid tumor such as melanoma, head and neck, liver or kidney cancer. The CDR3 runs from the conserved cysteine through the conserved F or W. D genes are given only for firm matches. Clone size is given for some rows only: seen once, a few or many times, or a class if the clone is expanded.

>.|TRBD2|TRBV7-9|TRBJ2-1
CASSSWTRNNEQFF
TGTGCCAGCAGCTCCTGGACTAGAAACAATGAGCAGTTCTTC
>.|.|TRBV5-1|TRBJ2-6
CASSFSPSVSGANVLTF
TGCGCCAGCAGCTTTTCCCCCTCGGTGTCTGGGGCCAACGTCCTGACTTTC
>.|TRBD1|TRBV27|TRBJ2-5
CASSFGVTGAQYF
TGTGCCAGCAGTTTTGGCGTCACAGGGGCCCAGTACTTC
>.|.|TRBV19|TRBJ2-7
CASSSEYEQYF
TGTGCCAGTAGTAGCGAATACGAGCAGTACTTC
>.|.|TRBV27|TRBJ1-1
CASSALGGLNTEAFF
TGTGCCAGCAGTGCCCTCGGGGGGTTGAACACTGAAGCTTTCTTT
>.|.|TRBV9|TRBJ1-2
CASSVVPNEGNYGYTF
TGTGCCAGCAGCGTAGTCCCCAATGAGGGGAACTATGGCTACACCTTC
>.|TRBD2|TRBV5-8|TRBJ2-7
CASSLTSTYEQYF
TGTGCCAGCAGCCTGACTAGCACCTACGAGCAGTACTTC
>.|.|TRBV11-2|TRBJ2-5
CASSSWDLSQETQYF
TGTGCCAGCAGCTCATGGGACCTATCCCAAGAGACCCAGTACTTC
>.|.|TRBV10-2|TRBJ2-7
CANSEGPYSYEQYF
TGCGCCAATTCGGAGGGGCCTTACTCCTACGAGCAGTACTTC
>once|TRBD1|TRBV25-1|TRBJ1-1
CASSKLGTVEAFF
TGTGCCAGCAGCAAACTTGGGACAGTTGAAGCTTTCTTT
>.|TRBD2|TRBV29-1|TRBJ2-1
CSVPPGGAYNEQFF
TGCAGCGTTCCCCCGGGGGGGGCCTACAATGAGCAGTTCTTC
>.|.|TRBV7-9|TRBJ2-3
CASSLQSTDTQYF
TGTGCCAGCAGCTTACAAAGCACAGATACGCAGTATTTT
>once|.|TRBV19|TRBJ2-7
CASSSGLSYEQYF
TGTGCCAGTAGTAGCGGGCTCTCCTACGAGCAGTACTTC
>.|.|TRBV6-1|TRBJ1-1
CASSEESGNTEAFF
TGTGCCAGCAGTGAAGAGAGCGGGAACACTGAAGCTTTCTTT
>.|.|TRBV6-5|TRBJ1-1
CASSYSDGYTEAFF
TGTGCCAGCAGTTACTCCGATGGTTACACTGAAGCTTTCTTT
>.|.|TRBV7-2|TRBJ2-7
CASTVWRHPTYEQYF
TGTGCCAGCACCGTGTGGCGCCATCCCACCTACGAGCAGTACTTC
>.|.|TRBV6-6|TRBJ1-5
CASSYPEEGILQPQHF
TGTGCCAGCAGTTACCCGGAGGAAGGGATCCTTCAGCCCCAGCATTTT
>.|.|TRBV13|TRBJ2-4
CASSLVGAKNIQYF
TGTGCCAGCAGCTTAGTCGGGGCCAAAAACATTCAGTACTTC
>.|.|TRBV7-2|TRBJ2-7
CASSWGTGLAADYEQYF
TGTGCCAGCAGCTGGGGGACGGGCTTGGCAGCAGACTACGAGCAGTACTTC
>.|.|TRBV7-9|TRBJ2-7
CASSSYRAPYEQYF
TGTGCCAGCAGCTCTTACAGGGCACCCTACGAGCAGTACTTC
>.|.|TRBV27|TRBJ2-7
CASIGGWANEQYF
TGTGCCAGCATAGGAGGGTGGGCTAACGAGCAGTACTTC
>.|.|TRBV15|TRBJ2-7
CATSRDLGAAGVEQYF
TGTGCCACCAGCAGAGATCTCGGTGCGGCAGGCGTCGAGCAGTACTTC
>.|.|TRBV5-6|TRBJ2-7
CASSWIAGEQYF
TGTGCCAGCAGCTGGATTGCCGGCGAGCAGTACTTC
>once|.|TRBV9|TRBJ1-5
CASSVGGFHNQPQHF
TGTGCCAGCAGCGTAGGGGGTTTCCACAATCAGCCCCAGCATTTT
>.|TRBD2|TRBV7-6|TRBJ2-3
CASSPKWASGGITDTQYF
TGTGCCAGCAGCCCCAAGTGGGCTAGCGGGGGGATCACAGATACGCAGTATTTT
>.|.|TRBV12-5|TRBJ1-6
CASGLGDTYNSPLHF
TGTGCTAGTGGTTTGGGGGACACGTATAATTCACCCCTCCACTTT
>.|TRBD2|TRBV2|TRBJ2-5
CASVSSGGGQETQYF
TGTGCCAGCGTGAGCTCGGGGGGAGGACAAGAGACCCAGTACTTC
>.|TRBD2|TRBV7-9|TRBJ2-1
CASNPSGAYNEQFF
TGTGCCAGCAACCCTAGCGGGGCATACAATGAGCAGTTCTTC
>.|TRBD2|TRBV5-1|TRBJ2-1
CASSFFGGSSYNEQFF
TGCGCCAGCAGCTTTTTCGGGGGGAGCTCCTACAATGAGCAGTTCTTC
>.|TRBD1|TRBV30|TRBJ1-5
CAWNRGSGQPQHF
TGTGCCTGGAACAGGGGCTCAGGCCAGCCCCAGCATTTT
>.|.|TRBV7-2|TRBJ2-3
CASSPSDGGWTDTQYF
TGTGCCAGCAGCCCCTCGGATGGGGGGTGGACGGATACGCAGTATTTT
>.|TRBD1|TRBV27|TRBJ1-2
CASSYGTGGGYTF
TGTGCCAGCAGCTACGGGACAGGGGGCGGCTACACCTTC
>.|TRBD1|TRBV7-3|TRBJ2-3
CASSSGTGGPRADTQYF
TGTGCCAGCAGCTCCGGGACAGGGGGCCCCCGAGCAGATACGCAGTATTTT
>.|TRBD1|TRBV27|TRBJ2-1
CASSPGTGNYNEQFF
TGTGCCAGCAGCCCCGGGACAGGTAATTACAATGAGCAGTTCTTC
>.|TRBD1|TRBV7-9|TRBJ2-7
CASKILGTRGRPYEQYF
TGTGCCAGCAAAATCCTGGGGACAAGGGGGCGCCCCTACGAGCAGTACTTC
>.|TRBD2|TRBV5-1|TRBJ2-7
CASSLDRLAGVPEQYF
TGCGCCAGCAGCTTGGACCGACTAGCGGGGGTCCCCGAGCAGTACTTC
>.|.|TRBV11-2|TRBJ1-5
CASSLEYSSNQPQHF
TGTGCCAGCAGCTTAGAGTACAGTAGCAATCAGCCCCAGCATTTT
>once|.|TRBV7-9|TRBJ2-7
CASSLDQKAYSYEQYF
TGTGCCAGCAGCTTAGACCAGAAGGCTTACTCCTACGAGCAGTACTTC
>.|.|TRBV27|TRBJ2-1
CASSLGNEQFF
TGTGCCAGCAGTCTAGGCAATGAGCAGTTCTTC
>.|.|TRBV18|TRBJ2-3
CASSPPGGRNTDTQYF
TGTGCCAGCTCACCACCTGGGGGCCGTAACACAGATACGCAGTATTTT
>.|TRBD1|TRBV6-4|TRBJ1-6
CASSETGENSPLHF
TGTGCCAGCAGTGAAACAGGGGAAAATTCACCCCTCCACTTT
>once|TRBD2|TRBV9|TRBJ2-7
CASSVGGGAYEQYF
TGTGCCAGCAGCGTAGGCGGGGGGGCCTACGAGCAGTACTTC
>few|TRBD2|TRBV5-4|TRBJ2-5
CASSFIPPTSVVWETQYF
TGTGCCAGCAGCTTTATTCCGCCGACTAGCGTGGTCTGGGAGACCCAGTACTTC
>.|.|TRBV29-1|TRBJ2-1
CSAQGSGNEQFF
TGCAGCGCCCAGGGGTCAGGGAATGAGCAGTTCTTC
>.|.|TRBV5-1|TRBJ2-7
CASSLSGALSYEQYF
TGCGCCAGCAGCTTGTCGGGGGCCCTCTCCTACGAGCAGTACTTC
>.|.|TRBV7-8|TRBJ1-1
CASIGPLNTEAFF
TGTGCCAGCATCGGCCCTTTGAACACTGAAGCTTTCTTT
>.|TRBD2|TRBV7-9|TRBJ2-7
CASSRLATTYEQYF
TGTGCCAGCAGCCGACTAGCGACTACCTACGAGCAGTACTTC
>once|TRBD1|TRBV5-4|TRBJ2-7
CASSRDRGAYEQYF
TGTGCCAGCAGCCGGGACAGGGGTGCCTACGAGCAGTACTTC
>.|.|TRBV23-1|TRBJ1-6
CASTFPRGTKKSSYNSPLHF
TGCGCCAGCACCTTCCCCCGGGGAACCAAAAAGAGCTCCTATAATTCACCCCTCCACTTT
>once|.|TRBV9|TRBJ2-1
CASTPGSYNEQFF
TGTGCCAGCACCCCCGGTTCGTACAATGAGCAGTTCTTC
>.|TRBD1|TRBV9|TRBJ1-5
CASSRFRGHQPQHF
TGTGCCAGCAGTCGTTTCAGGGGGCATCAGCCCCAGCATTTT
>.|.|TRBV7-2|TRBJ2-3
CASSPGTSNTDTQYF
TGTGCCAGCAGCCCCGGGACGAGTAACACAGATACGCAGTATTTT
>.|TRBD1|TRBV27|TRBJ1-2
CASSPLPGTAYGYTF
TGTGCCAGCAGTCCCCTCCCCGGGACAGCCTATGGCTACACCTTC
>.|.|TRBV4-1|TRBJ2-3
CASSPPSDTQYF
TGCGCCAGCAGCCCTCCCTCAGACACGCAGTATTTT
>.|.|TRBV13|TRBJ2-5
CASSLEVGNQETQYF
TGTGCCAGCAGCTTAGAGGTGGGGAACCAAGAGACCCAGTACTTC
>once|.|TRBV5-1|TRBJ2-3
CASSQTIPSTDTQYF
TGCGCCAGCAGCCAGACTATACCTAGCACAGATACGCAGTATTTT
>medium-sized|TRBD2|TRBV6-4|TRBJ2-3
CASSDSSGGTDTQYF
TGTGCCAGCAGTGACTCTAGCGGGGGGACAGATACGCAGTATTTT
>.|.|TRBV11-2|TRBJ1-1
CASSSTAEGRYFAEAFF
TGTGCCAGCAGCTCTACGGCGGAGGGTCGGTACTTCGCTGAAGCTTTCTTT
>.|.|TRBV5-6|TRBJ2-7
CASSLVGSSYEQYF
TGTGCCAGCAGCTTGGTCGGGAGCTCCTACGAGCAGTACTTC
>.|.|TRBV27|TRBJ2-7
CASSLSAGTRNYEQYF
TGTGCCAGCAGTTTATCGGCCGGGACGAGAAACTACGAGCAGTACTTC